The 20 T cell receptor beta chains below all came from one sample that was sequenced in a study of blood T cell repertoires in COVID-19. This table comes from immunoSEQ multiplex PCR, and its TCRdb copy is limited to in-frame clones, with some not included. The sample yields 250,000 or so clones, 84% seen once. The sample comprised peripheral blood. These receptors were taken from a middle-aged man who had recovered from COVID-19.

The V call is TRBV19, the J call TRBJ1-5; 8 bases are a match to TRBD1. Germline V gene data show CDR1 as LNHDA and CDR2 as SQIVND (reference sequence). The CDR3 consists of 15 residues. The ends lost 10 bases at V and 2 bases at J; junction bases unmatched: 10. The CDR3 region is CATKDRARGNQPQHF. In DNA form, the CDR3 reads TGTGCCACTAAGGACAGGGCGAGGGGCAATCAGCCCCAGCATTTT.

The rearrangement joins TRBV11-3 to TRBJ2-3; D perhaps matches TRBD1 (6 bases). Germline assignment: CDR1 SGHNT and CDR2 YENEEA. V gave up 0 bases and J gave up 2 bases, with 9 bases separating them. The CDR3 covers 15 residues. This CDR3 reads CASSLDGQYTDTQYF. In DNA, the CDR3 is TGTGCCAGCAGCTTAGATGGACAGTACACAGATACGCAGTATTTT.

V and J are TRBV7-9 and TRBJ1-2, with D maybe TRBD1 (6 bases). The germline V gene encodes CDR1 SEHNR and CDR2 FQNEAQ (reference sequence). The germline V and J ends were trimmed by 5 bases and 5 bases, with 18 bases remaining between them. CDR3 size: 15 residues. The CDR3 reads CASSLMGADPYGYTF. For the CDR3, the DNA is TGTGCCAGCAGCCTGATGGGGGCTGATCCGTATGGCTACACCTTC.

The gene calls are TRBV6-2 or TRBV6-3 and TRBJ2-5, with TRBD2 as a possible D gene (6 bases). Germline V gene lookup returns CDR1 MNHEY and CDR2 SVGEGT. CDR3 length equals 17 residues. Trimming cost V 5 bases and J 4 bases, with 23 bases left between them. CDR3 residues: CASSPHLEGRKTETQYF. The CDR3 DNA is TGTGCCAGCAGTCCCCATCTGGAGGGACGAAAGACAGAGACCCAGTACTTC.

This clone has only one observation. Here the CDR3 DNA reads TGCAGCGCCGGTGGGGCTCGTACTAGCGGGAGGGCCGTAGGACAAGAGACCCAGTACTTC. Its translation is CSAGGARTSGRAVGQETQYF. The chain combines TRBV29-1 with TRBJ2-5; 13 positions agree with TRBD2. CDR3 size: 20 residues. Germline lookup yields CDR1 SQVTM and CDR2 ANQGSEA. V was pared by 7 bases and J by 2 bases, with 22 bases of the junction left unmatched.

The chain is built from TRBV19 and TRBJ2-3; 7 bases align to TRBD1. The germline gives CDR1 LNHDA, CDR2 SQIVND (reference sequence). With V trimmed by 1 base and J by 2 bases, 3 bases remained unmatched. The CDR3 contains 15 residues. CDR3 sequence (DNA): TGTGCCAGTAGTATAGGGACAGGACACACAGATACGCAGTATTTT. This codes for CASSIGTGHTDTQYF.

The V and J genes are TRBV27 and TRBJ1-1, with D possibly being TRBD1 (6 bases). Trimming pared 5 bases from V and 11 bases from J, leaving 21 bases between. CDR1 and CDR2 (germline): MNHEY, SMNVEV (reference sequence). The CDR3 contains 14 residues. CDR3 amino acids: CASSIKRDILWAFF. The CDR3 DNA follows: TGTGCCAGCAGTATTAAACGGGACATTCTTTGGGCTTTCTTT.

CDR3 protein: CATSDGPRTSVDEQFF. In nucleotides, the CDR3 is TGTGCCACCAGTGATGGACCCCGGACATCGGTGGATGAGCAGTTCTTC. The genes are TRBV24-1 and TRBJ2-1, with D perhaps TRBD1 (5 bases). V gave up 3 bases and J gave up 8 bases, with 19 bases separating them. Germline lookup yields CDR1 KGHDR and CDR2 SFDVKD. CDR3 length equals 16 residues.

The chain has TRBV7-2 and TRBJ1-5; 9 positions agree with TRBD1. Germline CDR1 reads SGHTA; CDR2 reads FQGNSA. The ends lost 4 bases at V and 0 bases at J; junction bases unmatched: 7. This CDR3 spans 17 amino acids. The CDR3 reads CASSSAGQGYSNQPQHF. DNA of the CDR3: TGTGCCAGCAGCTCCGCCGGACAGGGGTATAGCAATCAGCCCCAGCATTTT. The full variable domain, completed using reference TRBV7-2 and TRBJ1-5, is GAGVSQSPSNKVTEKGKDVELRCDPISGHTALYWYRQSLGQGLEFLIYFQGNSAPDKSGLPSDRFSAERTGGSVSTLTIQRTQQEDSAVYLCASSSAGQGYSNQPQHFGDGTRLSIL.

The chain joins TRBV29-1 to TRBJ1-2; the D gene is possibly TRBD1 (5 bases). V lost 0 bases and J lost 8, with 13 bases in between. CDR1 SQVTM and CDR2 ANQGSEA come from the germline V gene. The CDR3 runs 13 residues. For the CDR3, the DNA is TGCAGCGTTGAAGATTTAGCGGGGGAGGGCTACACCTTC. Residues: CSVEDLAGEGYTF.

The chain employs TRBV10-2 and TRBJ2-7, with D possibly matching TRBD1 (6 bases). The germline CDR1 and CDR2 sequences are WSHSY and SAAADI. V was clipped by 10 bases and J by 1 base, with 11 bases between them. The CDR3 is 12 amino acids. The CDR3 sequence: CATQGPSYEQYF. CDR3 bases: TGCGCCACCCAGGGGCCGTCCTACGAGCAGTACTTC.

This clone was counted only a few times. This chain uses TRBV6-5 with TRBJ2-7; D possibly corresponds to TRBD2 (5 bases). With 6 bases removed from V and 2 bases from J, the gap between germline ends came to 17 bases. In germline, CDR1 is MNHEY, CDR2 SVGAGI. The CDR3 extends over 15 amino acids. As DNA, the CDR3 is TGTGCCAGCAGAGGCGGAGGCAACTCCCCCTACGAGCAGTACTTC. Protein sequence: CASRGGGNSPYEQYF.

The V and J genes are TRBV7-9 and TRBJ2-7, with 10 bases matching TRBD1. This CDR3 contains 16 residues. Germline CDR1 and CDR2: SEHNR and FQNEAQ (reference sequence). V lost 6 bases and J lost 3; bases outside the gene matches: 11. This CDR3 reads CASSSGTGAPLYEQYF. CDR3 in DNA: TGTGCCAGCAGTTCCGGGACAGGGGCCCCCCTCTACGAGCAGTACTTC.

This clone occurred once. This chain joins TRBV2 and TRBJ1-3, with D perhaps TRBD1 (6 bases). Trimming cost V 6 bases and J 0 bases, with 9 bases left between them. Germline V lookup: CDR1 SNHLY, CDR2 FYNNEI. CDR3 length: 14 amino acids. The CDR3 bases are TGTGCCAGCAGCAAACAGGGCTCTGGAAACACCATATATTTT. Protein product: CASSKQGSGNTIYF.

The chain employs TRBV4-1 and TRBJ2-3, with a weak D call TRBD1 (6 bases). The CDR3 extends over 16 amino acids. Germline CDR1 reads MGHRA; CDR2 reads YSYEKL. V lost 0 bases and J 3 bases, leaving 13 bases between the germline ends. The chain's CDR3 is CASSQEGQRVTDTQYF. CDR3 in DNA: TGCGCCAGCAGCCAAGAAGGACAGAGGGTTACAGATACGCAGTATTTT.

The rearrangement uses TRBV11-2 and TRBJ1-1; D is undetermined. The CDR3 covers 15 residues. V gave up 0 bases and J gave up 6 bases, with 14 bases separating them. Germline CDR1 reads SGHAT; CDR2 reads FQNNGV. CDR3 coding DNA: TGTGCCAGCAGCTTAGATCGGGGAGGGAAGGCTGAAGCTTTCTTT. Its protein is CASSLDRGGKAEAFF.

V and J are TRBV6-6 and TRBJ2-7; perhaps TRBD1 as D (6 bases). This CDR3 is built from 16 residues. Between the trimmed V and J ends, which lost 6 bases and 5 bases, there was a span of 23 bases. CDR1 is MNHNY and CDR2 is SVGAGI in the germline V gene (reference sequence). CDR3 in DNA: TGTGCCAGCAGCTCCAGGGGTCCCGGAACCCCCAACGAGCAGTACTTC. Residues: CASSSRGPGTPNEQYF.

In its sample, this clone was seen many times. The chain links TRBV5-1 to TRBJ1-2, with D possibly TRBD1 on 5 matching bases. Trimming stripped 0 bases from V and 8 bases from J, with 14 bases between. Per the germline V gene, CDR1 is SGHRS and CDR2 is YFSETQ. CDR3 length equals 14 residues. The CDR3 loop reads CASSLVVGEEGYTF. The CDR3 DNA is TGCGCCAGCAGCTTGGTTGTAGGGGAGGAAGGCTACACCTTC.

The rearrangement links TRBV29-1 to TRBJ2-5; TRBD1 agrees at 12 bases. The CDR3 has 16 residues. V was pared by 0 bases and J by 6 bases, with 8 bases of the junction left unmatched. CDR1 SQVTM and CDR2 ANQGSEA come from the germline V gene. CDR3: CSVEDLGTGGSQTQYF. The CDR3 nucleotides are TGCAGCGTTGAAGATTTGGGGACAGGGGGCTCTCAGACCCAGTACTTC.

The chain carries TRBV20-1 and TRBJ2-1; 7 positions match TRBD2. CDR1 is DFQATT, CDR2 SNEGSKA, per germline (reference sequence). The CDR3 runs to 15 residues. V lost 3 bases and J lost 3; bases outside the gene matches: 8. The DNA for the CDR3 is TGCAGTGCTAGTTCCCCGGGGGGAAGCTACAATGAGCAGTTCTTC. Protein: CSASSPGGSYNEQFF.